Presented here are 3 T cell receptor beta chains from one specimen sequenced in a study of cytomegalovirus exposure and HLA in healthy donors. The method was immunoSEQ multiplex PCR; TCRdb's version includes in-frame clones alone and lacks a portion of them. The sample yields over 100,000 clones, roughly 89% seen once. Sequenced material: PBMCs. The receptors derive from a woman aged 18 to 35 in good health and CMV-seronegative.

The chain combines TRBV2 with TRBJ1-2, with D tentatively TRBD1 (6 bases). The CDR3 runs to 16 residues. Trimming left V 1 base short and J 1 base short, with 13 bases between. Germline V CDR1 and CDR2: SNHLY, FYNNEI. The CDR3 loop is CASSEVRDTINYGYTF. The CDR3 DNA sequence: TGTGCCAGCAGTGAAGTCCGGGACACCATTAACTATGGCTACACCTTC.

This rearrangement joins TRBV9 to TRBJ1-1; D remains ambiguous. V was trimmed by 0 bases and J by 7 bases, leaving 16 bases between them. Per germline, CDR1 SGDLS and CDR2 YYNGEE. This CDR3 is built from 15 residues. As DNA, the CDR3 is TGTGCCAGCAGCGTAGATGAGGGCTCTGCGTTTGAAGCTTTCTTT. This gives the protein CASSVDEGSAFEAFF.

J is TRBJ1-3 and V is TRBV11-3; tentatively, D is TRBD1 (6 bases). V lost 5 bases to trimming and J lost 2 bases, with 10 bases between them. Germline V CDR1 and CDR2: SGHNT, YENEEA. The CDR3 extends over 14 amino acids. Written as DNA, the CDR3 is TGTGCCAGCAGCCCGGACAGCACTGGAAACACCATATATTTT. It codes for CASSPDSTGNTIYF.